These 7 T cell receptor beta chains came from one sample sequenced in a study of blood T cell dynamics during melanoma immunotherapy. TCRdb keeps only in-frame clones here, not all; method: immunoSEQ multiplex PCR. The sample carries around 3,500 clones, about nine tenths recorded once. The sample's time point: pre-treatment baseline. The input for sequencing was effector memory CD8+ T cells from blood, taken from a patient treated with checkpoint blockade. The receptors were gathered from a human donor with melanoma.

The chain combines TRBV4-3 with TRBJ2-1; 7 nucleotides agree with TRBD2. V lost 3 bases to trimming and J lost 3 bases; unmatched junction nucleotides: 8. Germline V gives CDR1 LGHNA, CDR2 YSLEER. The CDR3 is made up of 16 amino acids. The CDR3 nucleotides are TGCGCCAGCAGCCAGGCCTGGGCGGGGGACTACAATGAGCAGTTCTTC. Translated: CASSQAWAGDYNEQFF.

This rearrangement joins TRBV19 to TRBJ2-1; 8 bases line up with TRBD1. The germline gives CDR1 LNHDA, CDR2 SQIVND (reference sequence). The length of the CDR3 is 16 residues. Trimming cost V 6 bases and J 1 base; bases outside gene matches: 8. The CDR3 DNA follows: TGTGCCAGTAGCCTATCTGACAGGGGATCCTACAATGAGCAGTTCTTC. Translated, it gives CASSLSDRGSYNEQFF. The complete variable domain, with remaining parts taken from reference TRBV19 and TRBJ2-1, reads DGGITQSPKYLFRKEGQNVTLSCEQNLNHDAMYWYRQDPGQGLRLIYYSQIVNDFQKGDIAEGYSVSREKKESFPLTVTSAQKNPTAFYLCASSLSDRGSYNEQFFGPGTRLTVL.

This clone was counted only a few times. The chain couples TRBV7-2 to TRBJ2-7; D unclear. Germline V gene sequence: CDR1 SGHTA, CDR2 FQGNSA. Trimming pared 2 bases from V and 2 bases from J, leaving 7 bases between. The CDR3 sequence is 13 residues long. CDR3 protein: CASSLTDPYEQYF. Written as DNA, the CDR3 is TGTGCCAGCAGCTTAACAGATCCCTACGAGCAGTACTTC. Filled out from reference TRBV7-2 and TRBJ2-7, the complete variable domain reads GAGVSQSPSNKVTEKGKDVELRCDPISGHTALYWYRQSLGQGLEFLIYFQGNSAPDKSGLPSDRFSAERTGGSVSTLTIQRTQQEDSAVYLCASSLTDPYEQYFGPGTRLTVT.

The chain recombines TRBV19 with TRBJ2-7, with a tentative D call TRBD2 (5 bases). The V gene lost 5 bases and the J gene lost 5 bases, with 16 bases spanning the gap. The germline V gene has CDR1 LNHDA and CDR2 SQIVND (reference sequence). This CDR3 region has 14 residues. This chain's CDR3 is CASSPLTRLHEQYF. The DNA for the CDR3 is TGTGCCAGTAGTCCTCTTACTAGATTGCACGAGCAGTACTTC.

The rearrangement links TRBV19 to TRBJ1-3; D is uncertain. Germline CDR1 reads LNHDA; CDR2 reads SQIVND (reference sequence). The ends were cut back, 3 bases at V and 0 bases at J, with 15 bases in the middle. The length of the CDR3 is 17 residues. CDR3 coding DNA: TGTGCCAGTAGTATTCTAGGGAGGCGAAGCTCTGGAAACACCATATATTTT. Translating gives CASSILGRRSSGNTIYF.

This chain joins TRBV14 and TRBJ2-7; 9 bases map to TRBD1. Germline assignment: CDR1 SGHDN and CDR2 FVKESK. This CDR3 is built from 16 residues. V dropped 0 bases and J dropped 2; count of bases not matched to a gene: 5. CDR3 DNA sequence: TGTGCCAGCAGCCAAGATTGGGACAGGGCACCCTACGAGCAGTACTTC. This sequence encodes CASSQDWDRAPYEQYF.

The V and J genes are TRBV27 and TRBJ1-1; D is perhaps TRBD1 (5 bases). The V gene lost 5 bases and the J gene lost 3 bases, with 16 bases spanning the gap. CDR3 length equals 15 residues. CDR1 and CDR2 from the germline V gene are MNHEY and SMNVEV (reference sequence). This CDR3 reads CASSLKRLGDTEAFF. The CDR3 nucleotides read TGTGCCAGCAGTCTGAAAAGGTTGGGGGACACTGAAGCTTTCTTT.